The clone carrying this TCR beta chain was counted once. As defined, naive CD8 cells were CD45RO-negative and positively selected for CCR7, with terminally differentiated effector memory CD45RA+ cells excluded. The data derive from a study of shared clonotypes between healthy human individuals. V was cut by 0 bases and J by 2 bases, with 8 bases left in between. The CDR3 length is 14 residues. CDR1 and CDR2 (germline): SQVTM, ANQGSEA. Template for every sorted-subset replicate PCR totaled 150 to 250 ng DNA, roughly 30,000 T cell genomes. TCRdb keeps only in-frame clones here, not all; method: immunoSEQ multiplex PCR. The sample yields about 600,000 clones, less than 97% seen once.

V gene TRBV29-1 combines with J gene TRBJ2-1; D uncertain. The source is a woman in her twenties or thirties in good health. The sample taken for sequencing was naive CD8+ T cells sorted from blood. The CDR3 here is CSVEDTRAYNEQFF. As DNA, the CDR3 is TGCAGCGTTGAAGATACCAGAGCCTACAATGAGCAGTTCTTC.